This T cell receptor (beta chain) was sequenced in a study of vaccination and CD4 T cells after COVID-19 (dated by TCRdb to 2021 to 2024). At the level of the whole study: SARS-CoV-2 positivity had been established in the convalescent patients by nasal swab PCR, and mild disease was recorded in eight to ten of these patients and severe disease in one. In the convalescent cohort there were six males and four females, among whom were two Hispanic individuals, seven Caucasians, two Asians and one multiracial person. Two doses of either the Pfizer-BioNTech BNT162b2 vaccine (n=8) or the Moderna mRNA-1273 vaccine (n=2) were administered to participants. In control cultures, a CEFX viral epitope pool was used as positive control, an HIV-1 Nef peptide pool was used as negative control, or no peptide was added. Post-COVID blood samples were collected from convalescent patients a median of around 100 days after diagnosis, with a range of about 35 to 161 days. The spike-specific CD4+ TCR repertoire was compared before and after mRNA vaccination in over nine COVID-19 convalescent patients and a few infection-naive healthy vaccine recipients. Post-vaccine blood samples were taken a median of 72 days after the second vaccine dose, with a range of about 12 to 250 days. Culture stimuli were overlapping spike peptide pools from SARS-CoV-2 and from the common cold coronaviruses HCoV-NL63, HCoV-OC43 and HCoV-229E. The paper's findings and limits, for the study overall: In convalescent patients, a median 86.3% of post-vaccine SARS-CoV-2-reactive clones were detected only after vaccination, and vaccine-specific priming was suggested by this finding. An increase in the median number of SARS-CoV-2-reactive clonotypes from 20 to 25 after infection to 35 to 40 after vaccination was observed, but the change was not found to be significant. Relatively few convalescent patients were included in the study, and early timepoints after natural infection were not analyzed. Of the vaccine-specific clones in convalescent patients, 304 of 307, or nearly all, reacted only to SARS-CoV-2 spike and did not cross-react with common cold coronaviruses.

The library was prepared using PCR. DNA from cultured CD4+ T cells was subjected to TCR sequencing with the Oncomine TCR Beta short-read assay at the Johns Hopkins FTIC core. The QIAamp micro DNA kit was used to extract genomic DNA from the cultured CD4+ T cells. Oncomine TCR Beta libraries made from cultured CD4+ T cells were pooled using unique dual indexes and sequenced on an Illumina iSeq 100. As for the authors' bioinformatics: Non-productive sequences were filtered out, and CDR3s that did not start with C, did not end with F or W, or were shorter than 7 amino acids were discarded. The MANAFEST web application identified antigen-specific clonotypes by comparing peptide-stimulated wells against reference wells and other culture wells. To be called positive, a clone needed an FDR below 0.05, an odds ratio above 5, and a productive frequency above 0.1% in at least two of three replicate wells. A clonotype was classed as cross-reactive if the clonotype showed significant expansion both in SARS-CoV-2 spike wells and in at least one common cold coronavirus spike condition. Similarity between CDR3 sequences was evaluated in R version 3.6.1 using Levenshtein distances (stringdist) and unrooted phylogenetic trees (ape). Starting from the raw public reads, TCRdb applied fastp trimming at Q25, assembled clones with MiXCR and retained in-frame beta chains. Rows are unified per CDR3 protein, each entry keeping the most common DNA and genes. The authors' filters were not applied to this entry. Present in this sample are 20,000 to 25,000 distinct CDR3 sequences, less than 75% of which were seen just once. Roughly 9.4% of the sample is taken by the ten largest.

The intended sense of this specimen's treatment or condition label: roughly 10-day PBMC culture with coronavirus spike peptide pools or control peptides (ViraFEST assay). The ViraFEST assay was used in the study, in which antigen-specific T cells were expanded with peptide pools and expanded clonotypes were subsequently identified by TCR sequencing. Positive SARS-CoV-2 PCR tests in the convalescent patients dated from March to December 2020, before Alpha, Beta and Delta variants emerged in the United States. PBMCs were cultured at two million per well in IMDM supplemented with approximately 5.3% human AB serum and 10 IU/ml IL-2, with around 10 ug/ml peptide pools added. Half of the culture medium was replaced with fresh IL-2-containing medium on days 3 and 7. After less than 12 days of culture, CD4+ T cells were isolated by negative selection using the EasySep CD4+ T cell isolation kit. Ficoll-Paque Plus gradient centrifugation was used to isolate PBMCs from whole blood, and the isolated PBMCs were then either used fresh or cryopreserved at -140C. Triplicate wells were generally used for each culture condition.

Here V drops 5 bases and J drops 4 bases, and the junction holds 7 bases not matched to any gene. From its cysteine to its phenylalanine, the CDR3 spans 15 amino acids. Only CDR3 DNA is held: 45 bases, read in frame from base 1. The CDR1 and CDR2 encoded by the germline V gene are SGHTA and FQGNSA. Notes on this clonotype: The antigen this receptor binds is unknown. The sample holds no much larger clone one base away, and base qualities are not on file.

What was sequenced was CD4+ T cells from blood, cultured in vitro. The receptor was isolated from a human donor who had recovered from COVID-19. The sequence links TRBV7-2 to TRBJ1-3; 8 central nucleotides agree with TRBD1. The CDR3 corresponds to CASSGVTGAGNTIYF. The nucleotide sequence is TGTGCCAGCAGCGGGGTGACAGGGGCAGGAAACACCATATATTTT.